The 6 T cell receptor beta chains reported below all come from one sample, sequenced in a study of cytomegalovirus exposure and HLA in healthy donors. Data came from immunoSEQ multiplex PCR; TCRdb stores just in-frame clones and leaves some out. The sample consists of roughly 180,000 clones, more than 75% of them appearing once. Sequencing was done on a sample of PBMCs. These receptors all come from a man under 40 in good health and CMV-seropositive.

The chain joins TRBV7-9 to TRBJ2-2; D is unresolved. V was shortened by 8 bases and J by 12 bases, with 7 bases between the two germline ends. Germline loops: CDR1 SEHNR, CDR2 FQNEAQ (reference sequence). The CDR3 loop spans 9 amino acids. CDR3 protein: CASSTQLFF. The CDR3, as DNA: TGTGCCAGCTCCACCCAGCTGTTTTTT.

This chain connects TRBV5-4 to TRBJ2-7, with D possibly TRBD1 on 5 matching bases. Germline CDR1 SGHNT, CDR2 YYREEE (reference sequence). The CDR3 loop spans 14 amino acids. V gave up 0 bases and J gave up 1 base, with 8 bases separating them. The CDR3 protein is CASSLVGHSYEQYF. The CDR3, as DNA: TGTGCCAGCAGCTTGGTAGGACATTCCTACGAGCAGTACTTC.

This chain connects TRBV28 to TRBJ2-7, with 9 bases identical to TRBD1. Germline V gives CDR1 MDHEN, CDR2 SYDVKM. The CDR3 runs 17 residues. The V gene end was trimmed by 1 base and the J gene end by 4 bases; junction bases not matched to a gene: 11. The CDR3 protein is CASSLYGAGTGSYEQYF. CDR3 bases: TGTGCCAGCAGTTTATATGGAGCCGGGACAGGGAGTTACGAGCAGTACTTC.

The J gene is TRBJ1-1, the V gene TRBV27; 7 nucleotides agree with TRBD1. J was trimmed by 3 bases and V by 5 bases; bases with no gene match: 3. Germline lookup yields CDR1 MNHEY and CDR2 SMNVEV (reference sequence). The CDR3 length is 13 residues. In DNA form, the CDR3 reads TGTGCCAGCAGTGGAGACAGGGACACTGAAGCTTTCTTT. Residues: CASSGDRDTEAFF.

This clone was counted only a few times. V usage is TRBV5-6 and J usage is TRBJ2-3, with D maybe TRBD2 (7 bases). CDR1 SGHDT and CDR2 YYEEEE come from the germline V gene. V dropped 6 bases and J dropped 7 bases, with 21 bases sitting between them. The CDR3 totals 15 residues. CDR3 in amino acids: CASTRRGEGRNTQYF. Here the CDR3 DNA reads TGTGCCAGCACCCGGAGGGGGGAGGGCCGGAATACGCAGTATTTT.

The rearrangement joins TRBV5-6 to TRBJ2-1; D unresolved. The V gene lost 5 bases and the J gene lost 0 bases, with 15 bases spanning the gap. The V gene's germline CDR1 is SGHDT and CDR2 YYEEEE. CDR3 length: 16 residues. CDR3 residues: CASSPGRTLSYNEQFF. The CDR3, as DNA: TGTGCCAGCAGTCCTGGACGGACCCTCTCCTACAATGAGCAGTTCTTC.